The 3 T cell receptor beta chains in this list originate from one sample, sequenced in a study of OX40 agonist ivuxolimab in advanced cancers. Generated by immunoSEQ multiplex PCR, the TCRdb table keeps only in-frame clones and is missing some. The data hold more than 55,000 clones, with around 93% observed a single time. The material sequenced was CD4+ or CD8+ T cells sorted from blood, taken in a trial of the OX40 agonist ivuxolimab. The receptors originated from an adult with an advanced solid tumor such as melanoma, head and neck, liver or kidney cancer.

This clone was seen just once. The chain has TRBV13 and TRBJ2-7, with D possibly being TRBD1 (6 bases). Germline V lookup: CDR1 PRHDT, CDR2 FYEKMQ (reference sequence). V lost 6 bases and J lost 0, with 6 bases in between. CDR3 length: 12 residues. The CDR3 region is CASRGGSYEQYF. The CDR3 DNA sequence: TGTGCCAGCAGAGGGGGCTCCTACGAGCAGTACTTC.

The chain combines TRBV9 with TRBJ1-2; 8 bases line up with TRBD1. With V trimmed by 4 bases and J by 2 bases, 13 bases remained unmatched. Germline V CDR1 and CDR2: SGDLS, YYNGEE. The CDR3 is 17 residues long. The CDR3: CASSPYDPDRGNYGYTF. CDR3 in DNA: TGTGCCAGCAGCCCTTACGACCCTGACAGGGGAAACTATGGCTACACCTTC.

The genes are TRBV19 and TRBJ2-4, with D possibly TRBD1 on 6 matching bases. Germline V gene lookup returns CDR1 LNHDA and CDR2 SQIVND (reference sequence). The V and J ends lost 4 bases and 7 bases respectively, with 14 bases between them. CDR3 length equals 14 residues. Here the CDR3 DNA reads TGTGCCAGTAGTACTTGGGACACTTGGAACATTCAGTACTTC. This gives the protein CASSTWDTWNIQYF.